The table lists the clone carrying this TCR beta chain with many counts. The antigen is unknown. The germline gives CDR1 SGHDN, CDR2 FVKESK. V shed 7 bases and J 5 bases; nucleotides not matched to a gene: 7. The CDR3 loop spans 15 amino acids. Investigators prepared the TCR beta libraries by applying iRepertoire HTBI primers and Arm-PCR of CDR3 regions. TCRdb ran MiXCR on the multiplex PCR reads and lists one entry per CDR3 protein. The sample has 300,000 to 500,000 distinct CDR3 sequences, less than 25% seen once. The source of the sample is a study of regulatory T cells in long-lasting Graves disease. The time point denotes: persistent/refractory GD, antithyroid drugs over 5 years with positive TRAb. From PBMCs, RNA was extracted and then used to make the TCR library. Study results and caveats: Study was limited to peripheral blood, excluding thyroid tissue. Reduced TCR diversity was observed in persistent Graves' patients versus newly diagnosed patients. Patients with persistent disease shared 2,500 or so public clonotypes, outpacing the approximately 920 shared by new patients.

Sequencing was performed on peripheral blood mononuclear cells (PBMCs), taken when the disease was refractory, from a patient treated with antithyroid drugs. The chain links TRBV14 to TRBJ2-5, with 13 bases identical to TRBD2. The sequence came from a female donor with Graves disease. CDR3 protein: CASTLAGGPLETQYF. The CDR3, as DNA: TGTGCCAGCACACTAGCGGGAGGGCCCTTGGAGACCCAGTACTTC.